The rows below give T cell receptor beta chains drawn from one sample of a study of CD4 T cells in relation to SARS-CoV-2 and coronaviruses. TCRdb's copy holds only in-frame clones and misses some; the assay was immunoSEQ multiplex PCR. The sample includes roughly 71,000 clones, more than 75% of them seen just once. The specimen sequenced was memory CD4+ T cells from PBMCs. These receptors came from a human donor in good health. CDR3s include the opening cysteine and the closing phenylalanine or tryptophan. Fields, in order: clone size, J gene, D gene, V gene, CDR3 protein, CDR3 DNA. A D gene is named only where the DNA matches it firmly. Part of the rows lack a size; the others show once, few, many or a class for expanded clones.

size: -
J: TRBJ2-7
D: -
V: TRBV6-5
CDR3: CASTYTHRASYEQYF
DNA: TGTGCCAGCACTTACACCCACAGGGCCTCCTACGAGCAGTACTTC

size: -
J: TRBJ1-1
D: -
V: TRBV14
CDR3: CASSRGLTGNTEAFF
DNA: TGTGCCAGCAGCCGGGGTCTGACAGGGAACACTGAAGCTTTCTTT

size: -
J: TRBJ1-6
D: TRBD1
V: TRBV18
CDR3: CASSPLGTGTSRPLHF
DNA: TGTGCCAGCTCACCCCTTGGGACAGGGACCTCGAGGCCCCTCCACTTT

size: few
J: TRBJ1-2
D: -
V: TRBV11-2
CDR3: CASSQANYGYTF
DNA: TGTGCCAGCAGTCAGGCTAACTATGGCTACACCTTC

size: -
J: TRBJ2-1
D: TRBD1
V: TRBV18
CDR3: CASSPLIGQGVDEQFF
DNA: TGTGCCAGCTCACCACTAATCGGACAGGGTGTAGATGAGCAGTTCTTC

size: -
J: TRBJ2-7
D: TRBD1
V: TRBV29-1
CDR3: CSVPTGQYEQYF
DNA: TGCAGCGTTCCTACGGGACAGTACGAGCAGTACTTC

size: -
J: TRBJ1-5
D: -
V: TRBV5-1
CDR3: CASSLTGDGNQPQHF
DNA: TGCGCCAGCAGCCTGACGGGGGACGGCAATCAGCCCCAGCATTTT

size: -
J: TRBJ2-2
D: -
V: TRBV7-9
CDR3: CASSLGQANTGELFF
DNA: TGTGCCAGCAGCTTAGGGCAGGCGAACACCGGGGAGCTGTTTTTT

size: few
J: TRBJ1-5
D: TRBD1
V: TRBV6-5
CDR3: CASSPDRGVNQPQHF
DNA: TGTGCCAGCAGTCCGGACAGGGGGGTAAATCAGCCCCAGCATTTT

size: -
J: TRBJ1-5
D: -
V: TRBV28
CDR3: CASTVLHQPQHF
DNA: TGTGCCAGCACCGTATTACATCAGCCCCAGCATTTT

size: few
J: TRBJ1-1
D: TRBD1
V: TRBV28
CDR3: CASTLQGMNTEAFF
DNA: TGTGCCAGCACCCTACAGGGGATGAACACTGAAGCTTTCTTT

size: -
J: TRBJ1-2
D: -
V: TRBV7-3
CDR3: CASSSRSGEDGYTF
DNA: TGTGCCAGCAGCTCCCGCTCAGGGGAGGATGGCTACACCTTC

size: once
J: TRBJ2-1
D: TRBD2
V: TRBV6-6
CDR3: CASKSGGAQNEQFF
DNA: TGTGCCAGCAAAAGCGGGGGGGCACAAAATGAGCAGTTCTTC

size: once
J: TRBJ2-7
D: -
V: TRBV21-1
CDR3: CASSKYPGSLYEQYF
DNA: TGTGCCAGCAGCAAATACCCAGGAAGCCTTTACGAGCAGTACTTC

size: once
J: TRBJ1-2
D: -
V: TRBV19
CDR3: CASSIEGDRGGYTF
DNA: TGTGCCAGTAGTATCGAAGGAGACCGCGGGGGCTACACCTTC

size: -
J: TRBJ1-4
D: -
V: TRBV18
CDR3: CASSSGVVEGLEKLFF
DNA: TGTGCCAGCTCATCGGGGGTTGTTGAAGGCCTTGAAAAACTGTTTTTT

size: -
J: TRBJ2-7
D: TRBD1
V: TRBV2
CDR3: CASTGTGGYEQYF
DNA: TGTGCCAGCACCGGGACAGGGGGCTACGAGCAGTACTTC

size: -
J: TRBJ1-3
D: -
V: TRBV27
CDR3: CASSQTYGRNTIYF
DNA: TGTGCCAGCAGCCAGACATACGGGAGGAACACCATATATTTT

size: -
J: TRBJ2-1
D: -
V: TRBV9
CDR3: CASSLTIRGNEQFF
DNA: TGTGCCAGCAGCCTTACCATTCGGGGCAATGAGCAGTTCTTC

size: -
J: TRBJ2-7
D: -
V: TRBV27
CDR3: CASSPQGGLYEQYF
DNA: TGTGCCAGCAGTCCCCAGGGGGGTCTTTACGAGCAGTACTTC

size: -
J: TRBJ2-3
D: -
V: TRBV15
CDR3: CATSTWRTDTQYF
DNA: TGTGCCACCAGCACATGGCGAACAGATACGCAGTATTTT

size: -
J: TRBJ2-1
D: -
V: TRBV7-3
CDR3: CASSLRETGEQFF
DNA: TGTGCCAGCAGCTTAAGAGAAACGGGTGAGCAGTTCTTC

size: -
J: TRBJ2-2
D: -
V: TRBV28
CDR3: CASSFPNTGELFF
DNA: TGTGCCAGCAGTTTCCCGAACACCGGGGAGCTGTTTTTT

size: -
J: TRBJ2-6
D: TRBD1
V: TRBV5-1
CDR3: CASSAPSYRGNSGANVLTF
DNA: TGCGCCAGCAGCGCACCTTCATACAGGGGTAACTCTGGGGCCAACGTCCTGACTTTC

size: once
J: TRBJ1-1
D: -
V: TRBV28
CDR3: CASSFVRDGPEAFF
DNA: TGTGCCAGCAGTTTCGTCAGGGACGGACCTGAAGCTTTCTTT

size: -
J: TRBJ1-3
D: -
V: TRBV27
CDR3: CASRNTDSGNTIYF
DNA: TGTGCCAGCAGGAATACGGACTCTGGAAACACCATATATTTT

size: -
J: TRBJ2-3
D: TRBD2
V: TRBV9
CDR3: CASSVEAGSSTDTQYF
DNA: TGTGCCAGCAGCGTAGAAGCGGGGTCTAGCACAGATACGCAGTATTTT

size: -
J: TRBJ1-1
D: TRBD1
V: TRBV4-1
CDR3: CASSQGGARGQDTEAFF
DNA: TGCGCCAGCAGCCAAGGGGGGGCTAGGGGGCAGGACACTGAAGCTTTCTTT

size: -
J: TRBJ2-7
D: TRBD1
V: TRBV19
CDR3: CASSTGTGGSYEQYF
DNA: TGTGCCAGTAGTACAGGGACAGGGGGCTCCTACGAGCAGTACTTC

size: -
J: TRBJ2-2
D: -
V: TRBV5-1
CDR3: CASSWGNGANTGELFF
DNA: TGCGCCAGCAGCTGGGGGAACGGGGCAAACACCGGGGAGCTGTTTTTT

size: -
J: TRBJ2-5
D: TRBD2
V: TRBV7-2
CDR3: CASSLVRGGGETQYF
DNA: TGTGCCAGCAGCTTAGTGCGGGGCGGGGGAGAGACCCAGTACTTC

size: once
J: TRBJ2-7
D: -
V: TRBV7-8
CDR3: CASSSTQRGYEQYF
DNA: TGTGCCAGCAGCTCGACACAACGCGGCTACGAGCAGTACTTC

size: -
J: TRBJ1-4
D: TRBD1
V: TRBV10-3
CDR3: CAIRSGTGELNEKLFF
DNA: TGTGCCATCAGATCCGGGACAGGGGAGTTAAATGAAAAACTGTTTTTT

size: -
J: TRBJ2-2
D: -
V: TRBV19
CDR3: CASRWGAANTGELFF
DNA: TGTGCCAGTAGATGGGGGGCCGCGAACACCGGGGAGCTGTTTTTT

size: once
J: TRBJ2-5
D: -
V: TRBV7-9
CDR3: CASSLSLIPQETQYF
DNA: TGTGCCAGCAGCCTTAGCCTCATCCCTCAAGAGACCCAGTACTTC

size: few
J: TRBJ1-2
D: -
V: TRBV28
CDR3: CASSFGRMRGYTF
DNA: TGTGCCAGCAGTTTTGGGAGGATGAGGGGCTACACCTTC

size: -
J: TRBJ2-1
D: TRBD1
V: TRBV5-6
CDR3: CASSARDREYNEQFF
DNA: TGTGCCAGCAGCGCCCGGGACAGGGAATACAATGAGCAGTTCTTC

size: few
J: TRBJ1-5
D: -
V: TRBV4-1
CDR3: CASSRSGTDILVAQHF
DNA: TGCGCCAGCAGCCGATCCGGGACGGACATCTTAGTGGCCCAGCATTTT

size: -
J: TRBJ1-4
D: -
V: TRBV7-9
CDR3: CASSLVGGQTNEKLFF
DNA: TGTGCCAGCAGCTTAGTGGGGGGGCAGACGAATGAAAAACTGTTTTTT

size: -
J: TRBJ2-3
D: -
V: TRBV11-2
CDR3: CASSLAGVVVDTQYF
DNA: TGTGCCAGCAGCTTAGCGGGAGTAGTAGTAGATACGCAGTATTTT

size: -
J: TRBJ2-7
D: -
V: TRBV6-6
CDR3: CASSYARGLYEQYF
DNA: TGTGCCAGCAGTTACGCGAGGGGTTTGTACGAGCAGTACTTC

size: -
J: TRBJ1-6
D: TRBD1
V: TRBV5-1
CDR3: CASSKRQGPNSPLHF
DNA: TGCGCCAGCAGCAAACGACAGGGTCCTAATTCACCCCTCCACTTT

size: once
J: TRBJ1-6
D: -
V: TRBV5-5
CDR3: CASRRPEGSPLHF
DNA: TGTGCCAGCAGGAGACCCGAGGGCTCACCCCTCCACTTT

size: -
J: TRBJ1-2
D: -
V: TRBV2
CDR3: CASRDDRLYGYTF
DNA: TGTGCCAGCAGGGATGACAGGCTCTATGGCTACACCTTC

size: -
J: TRBJ2-7
D: TRBD1
V: TRBV11-2
CDR3: CASSLEQGNEQYF
DNA: TGTGCCAGCAGCCTCGAACAGGGGAACGAGCAGTACTTC

size: -
J: TRBJ2-2
D: -
V: TRBV19
CDR3: CASSIEGARQTGELFF
DNA: TGTGCCAGTAGTATAGAAGGGGCCCGGCAAACCGGGGAGCTGTTTTTT

size: -
J: TRBJ2-4
D: -
V: TRBV6-2/TRBV6-3
CDR3: CASSYRPQGAKNIQYF
DNA: TGTGCCAGCAGTTACCGACCGCAGGGGGCCAAAAACATTCAGTACTTC

size: -
J: TRBJ1-1
D: -
V: TRBV7-8
CDR3: CASSLGLVNTEAFF
DNA: TGTGCCAGCAGCTTAGGGTTGGTGAACACTGAAGCTTTCTTT

size: -
J: TRBJ2-7
D: -
V: TRBV5-4
CDR3: CASSPTVLASSYEQYF
DNA: TGTGCCAGCAGCCCCACAGTGCTTGCGAGCTCCTACGAGCAGTACTTC